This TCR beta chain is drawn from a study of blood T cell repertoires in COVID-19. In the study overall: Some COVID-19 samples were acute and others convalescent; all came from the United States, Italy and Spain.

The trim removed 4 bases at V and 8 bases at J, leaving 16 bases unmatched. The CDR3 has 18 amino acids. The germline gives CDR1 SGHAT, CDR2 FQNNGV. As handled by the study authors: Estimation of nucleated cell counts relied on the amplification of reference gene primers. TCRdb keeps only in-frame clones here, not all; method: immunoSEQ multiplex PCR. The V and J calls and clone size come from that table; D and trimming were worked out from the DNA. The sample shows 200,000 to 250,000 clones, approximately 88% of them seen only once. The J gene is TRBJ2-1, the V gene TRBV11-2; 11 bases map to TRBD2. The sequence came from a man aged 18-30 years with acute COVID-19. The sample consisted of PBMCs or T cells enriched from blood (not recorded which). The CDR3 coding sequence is TGTGCCAGCAGCTCCCTTAGTGTATCTAGCGGGAGGTTCGATGAGCAGTTCTTC. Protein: CASSSLSVSSGRFDEQFF.